A selection of T cell receptor beta chains follows, all from one sample in a study of blood T cell repertoires in COVID-19. The protocol was immunoSEQ multiplex PCR, while the TCRdb copy is restricted to in-frame clones and leaves out a portion. This sample has about 83,000 clones, with around nine tenths found just once. The sequencing sample was made of peripheral blood. The receptors were gathered from a man aged 60 to 75 with acute or convalescent COVID-19. Each CDR3 is given with its conserved first and last residue. A D gene is named only where the DNA matches it firmly. Only part of the rows carry a size: once, few, many, or a class if the clone is expanded.

j_gene: TRBJ1-3
abundance: .
v_gene: TRBV7-6
d_gene: .
len: 14
CDR3aa: CASSPLAGAQTIYF
CDR3nt: TGTGCCAGCAGCCCCCTAGCGGGAGCCCAGACCATATATTTT

j_gene: TRBJ2-5
abundance: .
v_gene: TRBV4-2
d_gene: TRBD2
len: 18
CDR3aa: CASSLLALSGGDGETQYF
CDR3nt: TGTGCCAGCAGCCTCCTAGCCCTTAGCGGGGGGGATGGGGAGACCCAGTACTTC

j_gene: TRBJ1-1
abundance: .
v_gene: TRBV18
d_gene: TRBD1
len: 19
CDR3aa: CASSPIMQGGSLGNTEAFF
CDR3nt: TGTGCCAGCTCACCAATTATGCAGGGGGGATCCCTGGGGAACACTGAAGCTTTCTTT

j_gene: TRBJ1-4
abundance: .
v_gene: TRBV30
d_gene: .
len: 15
CDR3aa: CAWSNLRREGEKLFF
CDR3nt: TGTGCCTGGAGTAACCTTCGGAGGGAAGGGGAAAAACTGTTTTTT

j_gene: TRBJ1-5
abundance: .
v_gene: TRBV5-1
d_gene: .
len: 14
CDR3aa: CASRPGGEREPQHF
CDR3nt: TGCGCCAGCAGACCGGGGGGTGAACGGGAACCCCAGCATTTT

j_gene: TRBJ1-3
abundance: .
v_gene: TRBV5-6
d_gene: .
len: 15
CDR3aa: CASSLASGAGNTIYF
CDR3nt: TGTGCCAGCAGCTTGGCCTCAGGGGCTGGAAACACCATATATTTT

j_gene: TRBJ2-7
abundance: .
v_gene: TRBV21-1
d_gene: .
len: 14
CDR3aa: CASSKRNRAYEQYF
CDR3nt: TGTGCCAGCAGCAAAAGAAACAGGGCCTACGAGCAGTACTTC

j_gene: TRBJ1-2
abundance: .
v_gene: TRBV19
d_gene: TRBD1
len: 16
CDR3aa: CASSTPGTGGGYGYTF
CDR3nt: TGTGCCAGTAGTACGCCCGGGACAGGGGGTGGCTATGGCTACACCTTC

j_gene: TRBJ1-1
abundance: .
v_gene: TRBV3-1/TRBV3-2
d_gene: .
len: 14
CDR3aa: CASSLVEGGTEAFF
CDR3nt: TGTGCCAGCAGCCTCGTTGAGGGAGGGACTGAAGCTTTCTTT

j_gene: TRBJ1-2
abundance: once
v_gene: TRBV12-3/TRBV12-4
d_gene: TRBD1
len: 13
CDR3aa: CASSPGTAYGYTF
CDR3nt: TGTGCCAGCAGTCCCGGGACAGCCTATGGCTACACCTTC

j_gene: TRBJ1-2
abundance: .
v_gene: TRBV6-6
d_gene: TRBD1
len: 14
CDR3aa: CASSSPDRAYGYTF
CDR3nt: TGTGCCAGCAGTTCACCGGACAGGGCCTATGGCTACACCTTC

j_gene: TRBJ2-2
abundance: once
v_gene: TRBV25-1
d_gene: .
len: 16
CDR3aa: CASSKGTGLNTGELFF
CDR3nt: TGTGCCAGCAGTAAGGGAACAGGGCTAAACACCGGGGAGCTGTTTTTT

j_gene: TRBJ2-3
abundance: .
v_gene: TRBV2
d_gene: TRBD2
len: 16
CDR3aa: CASRTTGGLSTDTQYF
CDR3nt: TGTGCCAGCAGGACAACGGGGGGACTGAGCACAGATACGCAGTATTTT

j_gene: TRBJ2-3
abundance: .
v_gene: TRBV9
d_gene: .
len: 15
CDR3aa: CASSSPLSSTDTQYF
CDR3nt: TGTGCCAGCAGCTCCCCGCTATCGAGCACAGATACGCAGTATTTT

j_gene: TRBJ2-1
abundance: .
v_gene: TRBV11-3
d_gene: .
len: 14
CDR3aa: CASSAQSYSDEQFF
CDR3nt: TGTGCCAGCAGCGCACAATCTTATAGCGATGAGCAGTTCTTC

j_gene: TRBJ1-4
abundance: .
v_gene: TRBV7-6
d_gene: TRBD1
len: 14
CDR3aa: CASSPRTGNEKLFF
CDR3nt: TGTGCCAGCAGCCCACGGACAGGGAATGAAAAACTGTTTTTT

j_gene: TRBJ1-2
abundance: .
v_gene: TRBV5-4
d_gene: TRBD1
len: 14
CDR3aa: CASSLERQGYGYTF
CDR3nt: TGTGCCAGCAGCTTGGAGCGACAGGGCTATGGCTACACCTTC

j_gene: TRBJ1-2
abundance: .
v_gene: TRBV19
d_gene: .
len: 13
CDR3aa: CASSPASNYGYTF
CDR3nt: TGTGCCAGTAGTCCTGCCAGTAACTATGGCTACACCTTC

j_gene: TRBJ1-2
abundance: once
v_gene: TRBV20-1
d_gene: .
len: 11
CDR3aa: CSAILNYGYTF
CDR3nt: TGCAGTGCTATACTAAACTATGGCTACACCTTC

j_gene: TRBJ2-1
abundance: once
v_gene: TRBV7-2
d_gene: TRBD2
len: 15
CDR3aa: CASSLGRDGSNEQFF
CDR3nt: TGTGCCAGCAGCTTGGGGAGGGACGGTTCCAATGAGCAGTTCTTC

j_gene: TRBJ2-7
abundance: .
v_gene: TRBV2
d_gene: TRBD2
len: 17
CDR3aa: CASSEAGAGGSSYEQYF
CDR3nt: TGTGCCAGCAGTGAGGCCGGGGCGGGGGGGAGCTCCTACGAGCAGTACTTC

j_gene: TRBJ2-3
abundance: .
v_gene: TRBV2
d_gene: TRBD1
len: 16
CDR3aa: CASSEQGARGTDTQYF
CDR3nt: TGTGCCAGCAGTGAACAGGGGGCGAGAGGCACAGATACGCAGTATTTT

j_gene: TRBJ2-7
abundance: .
v_gene: TRBV4-3
d_gene: .
len: 16
CDR3aa: CASSQDFARGFYEQYF
CDR3nt: TGCGCCAGCAGCCAAGATTTCGCTAGAGGTTTCTACGAGCAGTACTTC

j_gene: TRBJ1-2
abundance: .
v_gene: TRBV3-1/TRBV3-2
d_gene: TRBD1
len: 16
CDR3aa: CASSQDLVRGQDGYTF
CDR3nt: TGTGCCAGCAGCCAAGATCTTGTAAGGGGGCAGGATGGCTACACCTTC

j_gene: TRBJ1-6
abundance: few
v_gene: TRBV7-2
d_gene: TRBD1
len: 16
CDR3aa: CASSPTKGQGPSPLHF
CDR3nt: TGTGCCAGCAGCCCTACCAAGGGACAGGGTCCATCACCCCTCCACTTT

j_gene: TRBJ1-3
abundance: .
v_gene: TRBV7-9
d_gene: .
len: 14
CDR3aa: CASSPIDTGNTIYF
CDR3nt: TGTGCCAGCAGCCCGATCGACACTGGAAACACCATATATTTT

j_gene: TRBJ2-7
abundance: .
v_gene: TRBV7-6
d_gene: .
len: 15
CDR3aa: CASSSPKVGAYEQYF
CDR3nt: TGTGCCAGCAGCTCTCCCAAGGTAGGGGCCTACGAGCAGTACTTC

j_gene: TRBJ2-3
abundance: .
v_gene: TRBV3-1/TRBV3-2
d_gene: TRBD2
len: 15
CDR3aa: CASSQGTSESDTQYF
CDR3nt: TGTGCCAGCAGCCAAGGGACTAGCGAGTCAGATACGCAGTATTTT

j_gene: TRBJ1-5
abundance: .
v_gene: TRBV7-2
d_gene: .
len: 12
CDR3aa: CASSSSGQFQHF
CDR3nt: TGTGCCAGCAGCTCCAGTGGACAGTTCCAGCATTTT

j_gene: TRBJ2-5
abundance: .
v_gene: TRBV9
d_gene: TRBD1
len: 16
CDR3aa: CASSVDSGQGGETQYF
CDR3nt: TGTGCCAGCAGCGTAGATTCGGGACAGGGGGGAGAGACCCAGTACTTC

j_gene: TRBJ1-4
abundance: .
v_gene: TRBV24-1
d_gene: .
len: 18
CDR3aa: CATSQVQGPYVVWEKLFF
CDR3nt: TGTGCCACCAGTCAGGTACAGGGCCCTTACGTAGTTTGGGAAAAACTGTTTTTT

j_gene: TRBJ2-1
abundance: .
v_gene: TRBV9
d_gene: TRBD2
len: 19
CDR3aa: CASSVRSSGGRNPFGEQFF
CDR3nt: TGTGCCAGCAGCGTTCGTTCTAGCGGCGGACGGAACCCTTTTGGTGAGCAGTTCTTC

j_gene: TRBJ1-2
abundance: once
v_gene: TRBV24-1
d_gene: .
len: 13
CDR3aa: CATSESGAYGYTF
CDR3nt: TGTGCCACCAGCGAATCAGGGGCCTATGGCTACACCTTC

j_gene: TRBJ1-1
abundance: .
v_gene: TRBV3-1/TRBV3-2
d_gene: .
len: 15
CDR3aa: CASSQVPMTGTEAFF
CDR3nt: TGTGCCAGCAGCCAAGTTCCCATGACGGGCACTGAAGCTTTCTTT

j_gene: TRBJ1-5
abundance: .
v_gene: TRBV2
d_gene: .
len: 13
CDR3aa: CASSIGRDQPQHF
CDR3nt: TGTGCCAGCAGCATTGGCAGGGATCAGCCCCAGCATTTT

j_gene: TRBJ1-1
abundance: .
v_gene: TRBV29-1
d_gene: .
len: 11
CDR3aa: CSVEGAGEAFF
CDR3nt: TGCAGCGTTGAAGGGGCAGGGGAAGCTTTCTTT